This T cell receptor (beta chain) was retrieved from a study of T cell responses to AZD1222 COVID-19 vaccine. The data were produced by immunoSEQ multiplex PCR, yet TCRdb's version contains in-frame clones alone and is incomplete. The table shows some 170,000 clones, with more than 80% occurring only once. CDR1 and CDR2 (germline): SGHNT, YYREEE (reference sequence). The CDR3 runs to 15 residues. The V and J ends lost 1 base and 4 bases respectively, with 9 bases between them. Comments on this clone: Its antigen is undetermined.

General study points: The donor group comprised mostly white British people and more females; the analysis possibly underestimated clonal diversity. Spike-specific TCR breadth and depth both grew after two AZD1222 doses. Per reports, nearly half of all spike-specific TCRs target regions that are unmutated in variants. Mapped onto spike, vaccine-associated CD4 TCRs spanned it and were dominant at 160-218 and 743-854.

The J gene is TRBJ1-6, the V gene TRBV5-4, with a tentative D call TRBD1 (6 bases). The sample in question was peripheral blood, obtained 28 days after the second dose of the MenACWY control vaccine. This TCR came from an adult who received the MenACWY meningococcal vaccine as a control. CDR3 in amino acids: CASSLPGAYNSPLHF. CDR3 bases: TGTGCCAGCAGCTTGCCAGGGGCTTATAATTCACCCCTCCACTTT.